A selection of T cell receptor beta chains follows, all from one sample in a study of cytomegalovirus exposure and HLA in healthy donors. The protocol was immunoSEQ multiplex PCR, while the TCRdb copy is restricted to in-frame clones and leaves out a portion. This table has around 85,000 clones, roughly 75% appearing once. The specimen sequenced was PBMCs. The receptor source for this set is a man aged 30 to 45 in good health and CMV-seronegative. CDR3s include the opening cysteine and the closing phenylalanine or tryptophan. The D gene is left open where the match is weak. The size field is filled for only some rows; it gives once, few, many or a size class.

V	D	size	J	DNA	CDR3
TRBV9	TRBD2	NA	TRBJ2-5	TGTGCCAGCAGCGTAGGACCGTCGGTGGCGGGGGGCAATACGTTGGGAGAGACCCAGTACTTC	CASSVGPSVAGGNTLGETQYF
TRBV29-1	NA	NA	TRBJ1-2	TGCAGCGTTCGAGAGAGAGCTAACTATGGCTACACCTTC	CSVRERANYGYTF
TRBV30	TRBD1	NA	TRBJ2-7	TGTGCCTGGAGAAAACAGGGGGCCTACGAGCAGTACTTC	CAWRKQGAYEQYF
TRBV9	NA	NA	TRBJ1-1	TGTGCCAGCAGCGTCCAGGGGATGAACACTGAAGCTTTCTTT	CASSVQGMNTEAFF
TRBV7-9	TRBD2	NA	TRBJ2-7	TGTGCCAGCAGCTTGCGGGAGCGGCCGGAGTACGAGCAGTACTTC	CASSLRERPEYEQYF
TRBV5-1	TRBD1	once	TRBJ2-7	TGCGCCAGCAGCTTGAGAGACAGGGGGCCGCGGGAGCAGTACTTC	CASSLRDRGPREQYF
TRBV7-6	TRBD1	NA	TRBJ2-7	TGTGCCAGCAGCTTAGAGTCCGGGACAGGGGTCTACGAGCAGTACTTC	CASSLESGTGVYEQYF
TRBV30	TRBD1	NA	TRBJ1-3	TGTGCCTGGAAGAAATCGAAATTACAGGGGGCCACTGGAAACACCATATATTTT	CAWKKSKLQGATGNTIYF
TRBV19	TRBD1	NA	TRBJ1-2	TGTGCCAGTAGGAGGGCAGGGGGCAATGGCTACACCTTC	CASRRAGGNGYTF
TRBV25-1	NA	few	TRBJ1-1	TGTGCCAGCAGTCAGGGTGGGTACACTGAAGCTTTCTTT	CASSQGGYTEAFF
TRBV14	NA	NA	TRBJ1-1	TGTGCCAGCAGCCAAGAAGTCGTTTCGGGGGAAGCTTTCTTT	CASSQEVVSGEAFF
TRBV5-1	NA	NA	TRBJ1-3	TGCGCCAGCAGCTTGGATGGGGGGGCGAGAGGAAACACCATATATTTT	CASSLDGGARGNTIYF
TRBV2	TRBD1	NA	TRBJ2-7	TGTGCCAGCAGTCTAGAGACAGGGCCTAACGAGCAGTACTTC	CASSLETGPNEQYF